One T cell receptor (beta chain) is described in this entry. Antigen unknown. This specimen belongs to a study of graft-versus-host responses after intestinal transplantation. Study context: As for transplant type, recipients had multivisceral, liver-intestinal, or isolated intestinal grafts. All recipients got anti-thymocyte globulin induction, then tacrolimus and steroids for roughly three years.

This CDR3 spans 12 amino acids. Germline CDR1 and CDR2: MGHRA and YSYEKL. Trimming removed 0 bases from V and 8 bases from J, with 4 bases in between. Profiled with immunoSEQ multiplex PCR; TCRdb holds only in-frame clones, not every one. The profile shows just over 40,000 clones, 75% to 95% of them singletons. Study-level results: GvH clones were found in recipient marrow; some appeared first in ileum or blood.

The sequencing here drew on PBMCs, taken about 330 days after intestinal transplant. The chain has TRBV4-1 and TRBJ1-4; no clear D gene. This sequence was found in a human patient who received an intestinal transplant, so some T cells may come from the graft donor. CDR3 sequence (DNA): TGCGCCAGCAGCCAAGAGGAAGAAAAACTGTTTTTT. The encoded protein is CASSQEEEKLFF.